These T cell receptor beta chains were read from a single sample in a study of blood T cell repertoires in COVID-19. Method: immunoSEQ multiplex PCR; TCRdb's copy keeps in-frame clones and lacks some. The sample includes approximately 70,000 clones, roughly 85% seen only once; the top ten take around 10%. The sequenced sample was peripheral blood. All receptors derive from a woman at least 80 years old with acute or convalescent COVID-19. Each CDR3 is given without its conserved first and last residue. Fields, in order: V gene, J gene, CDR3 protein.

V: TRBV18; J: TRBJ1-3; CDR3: ASLQSAGSGNTIY
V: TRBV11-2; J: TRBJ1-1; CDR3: ASSPQVGRGRRTEAF
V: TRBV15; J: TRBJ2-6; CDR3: ATSSRGSGANVLT
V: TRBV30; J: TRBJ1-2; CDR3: AWSGRVGYGYT
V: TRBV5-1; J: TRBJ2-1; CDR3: ASSLDRATYNEQF
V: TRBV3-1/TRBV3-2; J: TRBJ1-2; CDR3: ASSQRQSDNYGYT
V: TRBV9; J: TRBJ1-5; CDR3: ASSINSNQPQH
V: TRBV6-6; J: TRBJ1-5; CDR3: ASSYGAGARNQPQH
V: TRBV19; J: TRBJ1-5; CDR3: ASRPGQGMSFQPQH
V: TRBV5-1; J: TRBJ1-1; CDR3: ASSLGHKNTEAF
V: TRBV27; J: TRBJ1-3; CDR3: ASSFTMGAGNTIY
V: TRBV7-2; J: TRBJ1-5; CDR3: ASSLVQGSNQPQH
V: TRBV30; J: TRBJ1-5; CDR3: AWKPTGGGQPQH
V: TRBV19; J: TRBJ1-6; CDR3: ASNLVSNSPLH
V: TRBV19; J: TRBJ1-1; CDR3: ASSWTGGDTEAF
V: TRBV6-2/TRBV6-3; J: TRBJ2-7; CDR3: ASSYQGRGGEQY
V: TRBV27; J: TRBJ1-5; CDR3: ASSSMDRGNNQPQH
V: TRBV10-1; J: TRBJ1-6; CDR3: ASSPTTDSPLH
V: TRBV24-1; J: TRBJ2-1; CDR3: ATSATGSGGLSEQF
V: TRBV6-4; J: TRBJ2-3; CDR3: ASSVIGVSTDTQY
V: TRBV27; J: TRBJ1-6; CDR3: ASSLSRIWDSSYNSPLH
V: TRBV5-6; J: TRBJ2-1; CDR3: ASSLGRKGTGDSGEQF
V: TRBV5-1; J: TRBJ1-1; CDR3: ASSRGQGDTEAF
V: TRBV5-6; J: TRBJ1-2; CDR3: ASRIQGFNGYT
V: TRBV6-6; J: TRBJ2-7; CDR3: ASSYSTQGGEQY
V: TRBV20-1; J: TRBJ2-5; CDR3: SARLAETQY
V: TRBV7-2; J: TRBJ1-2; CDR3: ASSLIAQGVKGYT
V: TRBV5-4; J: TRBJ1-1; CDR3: ASSLASYRPNTEAF
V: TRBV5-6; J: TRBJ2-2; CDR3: ASSLGVVNTGELF
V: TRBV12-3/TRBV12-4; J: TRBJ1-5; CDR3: ASSLGDQPQH
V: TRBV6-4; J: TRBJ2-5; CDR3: ASSDFEMHLASGGRRETQY
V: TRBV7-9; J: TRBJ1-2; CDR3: ASSLQTEYGYT
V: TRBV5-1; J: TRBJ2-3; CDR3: ASSLGGQGDTQY
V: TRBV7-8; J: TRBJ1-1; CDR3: ASSLTRQLNTEAF
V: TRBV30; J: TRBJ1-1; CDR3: AWTFGGTNTEAF
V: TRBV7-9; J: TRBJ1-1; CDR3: ASSSDRDYLEAF
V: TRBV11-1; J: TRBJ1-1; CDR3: ASSLAGAWGEAF
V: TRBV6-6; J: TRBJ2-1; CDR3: ASSAGSYNEQF
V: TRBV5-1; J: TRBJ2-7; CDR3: ASKPGQGVTYEQY
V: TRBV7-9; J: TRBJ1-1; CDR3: ASSSNGGYTEAF